These 12 T cell receptor beta chains were sequenced from one sample in a study of OX40 agonist ivuxolimab in advanced cancers. Generated by immunoSEQ multiplex PCR, the TCRdb table keeps only in-frame clones and is missing some. This table has around 93,000 clones, about 86% appearing once. Here the sequenced sample was CD4+ or CD8+ T cells sorted from blood, taken in a trial of the OX40 agonist ivuxolimab. The receptors here all came from an adult with an advanced solid tumor such as melanoma, head and neck, liver or kidney cancer.

This clone was seen just once. This sequence joins TRBV13 and TRBJ2-7; possible D gene TRBD1, 6 bases. V gave up 4 bases and J gave up 3 bases, with 13 bases separating them. The germline V gene encodes CDR1 PRHDT and CDR2 FYEKMQ (reference sequence). The CDR3 extends over 14 amino acids. The CDR3 region has the DNA TGTGCCAGCAGCTCCAGGGGAATGGGCTACGAGCAGTACTTC. Translation: CASSSRGMGYEQYF.

In its sample, this clone was seen a few times. A junction boundary mismatches the germline segment, possibly from a read error. This chain joins TRBV7-7 and TRBJ2-3; the D gene is possibly TRBD2 (7 bases). This CDR3 has 16 residues. Germline V gene data show CDR1 as SSHAT and CDR2 as FNYEAQ (reference sequence). CDR3 region: CASSPYGGGGTDTQYF. The CDR3 coding sequence is TGTGCTAGCAGCCCGTATGGGGGGGGCGGGACAGATACGCAGTATTTT.

This chain uses TRBV7-8 with TRBJ2-5, with TRBD1 matching 11 bases. The CDR3 consists of 15 residues. V lost 5 bases to trimming and J lost 4 bases; unmatched junction nucleotides: 6. Germline CDR1 is SGHVS and CDR2 is FQNEAQ. The CDR3 loop is CASSIRTGGVETQYF. In DNA form, the CDR3 reads TGTGCCAGCAGCATCAGGACAGGGGGCGTAGAGACCCAGTACTTC.

The chain has TRBV5-5 and TRBJ2-3; weak D call: TRBD1 (6 bases). Germline loops: CDR1 SGHKS, CDR2 YYEKEE (reference sequence). V gave up 1 base and J gave up 6 bases, with 9 bases separating them. The length of the CDR3 is 13 residues. CDR3 region: CASSLRDTDTQYF. The CDR3 region has the DNA TGTGCCAGCAGCTTGCGGGACACGGATACGCAGTATTTT. Full variable domain (outside the CDR3, taken from reference TRBV5-5 and TRBJ2-3): DAGVTQSPTHLIKTRGQQVTLRCSPISGHKSVSWYQQVLGQGPQFIFQYYEKEERGRGNFPDRFSARQFPNYSSELNVNALLLGDSALYLCASSLRDTDTQYFGPGTRLTVL.

The J gene is TRBJ2-5, the V gene TRBV12-5; D possibly corresponds to TRBD1 (5 bases). The CDR3 covers 14 residues. The ends were cut back, 5 bases at V and 1 base at J, with 11 bases in the middle. Germline V gives CDR1 LGHNT, CDR2 FRNRAP. Written as DNA, the CDR3 is TGTGCTAGTGGTCCAAGGGGCGGCCAAGAGACCCAGTACTTC. Translating gives CASGPRGGQETQYF. The full variable domain, rest sourced from reference TRBV12-5 and TRBJ2-5, is DARVTQTPRHKVTEMGQEVTMRCQPILGHNTVFWYRQTMMQGLELLAYFRNRAPLDDSGMPKDRFSAEMPDATLATLKIQPSEPRDSAVYFCASGPRGGQETQYFGPGTRLLVL.

The chain is built from TRBV5-1 and TRBJ2-7; D is possibly TRBD1 (6 bases). The CDR3 loop spans 16 amino acids. Trimming removed 4 bases at V and 5 bases at J, with 22 bases between. Germline V gene data show CDR1 as SGHRS and CDR2 as YFSETQ. Here the CDR3 reads CASSPEDSLSANEQYF. In DNA, the CDR3 is TGCGCCAGCAGCCCAGAGGACAGCCTGTCTGCGAACGAGCAGTACTTC.

This clone was counted a single time. This chain's CDR3 is CASSHPTGPPRRQERDTEAFF. CDR3 sequence (DNA): TGCGCCAGCAGTCACCCCACCGGTCCACCGAGGCGACAAGAGAGGGACACTGAAGCTTTCTTT. The rearrangement joins TRBV23-1 to TRBJ1-1; D unresolved. TRBV23-1 is filed as an ORF, its function uncertain. V lost 3 bases and J lost 3, with 32 bases in between. CDR3 length equals 21 residues.

This sequence joins TRBV9 and TRBJ2-5; 9 positions match TRBD2. Trimming removed 0 bases from V and 2 bases from J; junction bases left unmatched: 8. Germline V gene data show CDR1 as SGDLS and CDR2 as YYNGEE. This CDR3 contains 17 residues. CDR3 nucleotide sequence: TGTGCCAGCAGCGTAGGTGCGGCGACTAGCGGTCAAGAGACCCAGTACTTC. Translation gives CASSVGAATSGQETQYF.

The genes are TRBV7-9 and TRBJ2-7, with TRBD2 matching over 8 bases. Germline V gene data show CDR1 as SEHNR and CDR2 as FQNEAQ (reference sequence). The CDR3 runs to 13 residues. V lost 2 bases and J lost 4; bases outside the gene matches: 1. The CDR3, as DNA: TGTGCCAGCAGCTTAACGGGAGGGTACGAGCAGTACTTC. This encodes CASSLTGGYEQYF.

V usage is TRBV7-2 and J usage is TRBJ2-2, with 14 bases aligning to TRBD2. CDR3 length: 17 amino acids. CDR1 and CDR2 from the germline V gene are SGHTA and FQGNSA. Unmatched junction bases numbered 3, after V lost 6 bases and J lost 0 bases. The CDR3 DNA is TGTGCCAGCAGGAGGACTAGCGGGAGGACGAACACCGGGGAGCTGTTTTTT. This codes for CASRRTSGRTNTGELFF.

This chain uses TRBV7-2 with TRBJ1-2; 9 bases fit TRBD1. This CDR3 comprises 13 residues. J gave up 6 bases and V 5 bases, and 4 bases lay outside the gene matches. Germline CDR1 SGHTA, CDR2 FQGNSA. The CDR3 protein is CASSDRDRDGYTF. CDR3 bases: TGTGCCAGCAGCGACCGGGACAGGGATGGCTACACCTTC. Complete variable domain (other parts from reference TRBV7-2 and TRBJ1-2): GAGVSQSPSNKVTEKGKDVELRCDPISGHTALYWYRQSLGQGLEFLIYFQGNSAPDKSGLPSDRFSAERTGGSVSTLTIQRTQQEDSAVYLCASSDRDRDGYTFGSGTRLTVV.

The CDR3 reads CASSRTSASSYEQYF. The DNA for the CDR3 is TGTGCCAGCAGCCGGACTAGCGCGAGCTCCTACGAGCAGTACTTC. The V gene is TRBV5-4, the J gene TRBJ2-7; TRBD2 agrees at 9 bases. Germline assignment: CDR1 SGHNT and CDR2 YYREEE (reference sequence). The CDR3 spans 15 residues. Trimming at V came to 4 bases and at J to 0 bases, leaving 5 bases not matched to a gene.